Presented here are 11 T cell receptor beta chains from one specimen sequenced in a study of shared clonotypes between healthy human individuals. Profiled with immunoSEQ multiplex PCR; TCRdb holds only in-frame clones, not every one. This table has about 490,000 clones, 76% appearing once. Sequences were obtained from PBMCs. Receptors were obtained from a woman between 40 and 50 years old in good health. Some clones in this sample may be carry-over from other donors' samples.

This rearrangement joins TRBV2 to TRBJ2-3; 8 nucleotides align to TRBD2. Germline V gene data show CDR1 as SNHLY and CDR2 as FYNNEI. The CDR3 consists of 20 residues. V lost 7 bases, J lost 2 bases, and 23 bases stayed unmatched. The CDR3 region is CASIHPPGSLAGTFTDTQYF. The DNA for the CDR3 is TGTGCCAGCATCCACCCGCCAGGGTCCTTAGCGGGAACCTTCACAGATACGCAGTATTTT.

The V call is TRBV2, the J call TRBJ2-3; D may correspond to TRBD1 or TRBD2 (7 bases each). Trimming cost V 8 bases and J 2 bases, with 11 bases left between them. CDR3 size: 13 residues. The germline gives CDR1 SNHLY, CDR2 FYNNEI. This chain's CDR3 is CASGRGPTDTQYF. CDR3 nucleotide sequence: TGTGCCAGCGGGAGGGGGCCCACAGATACGCAGTATTTT. The whole variable domain, filled in from reference TRBV2 and TRBJ2-3, reads EPEVTQTPSHQVTQMGQEVILRCVPISNHLYFYWYRQILGQKVEFLVSFYNNEISEKSEIFDDQFSVERPDGSNFTLKIRSTKLEDSAMYFCASGRGPTDTQYFGPGTRLTVL.

This chain connects TRBV5-8 to TRBJ2-1, with 8 bases lining up with TRBD1. The V and J ends lost 5 bases and 7 bases, in that order; junction bases with no gene match: 5. CDR3 size: 13 residues. Germline V gene lookup returns CDR1 SGHTS and CDR2 YDEGEE. In nucleotides, the CDR3 is TGTGCCAGCAGTCTTACAGGGGGGAATGAGCAGTTCTTC. This codes for CASSLTGGNEQFF.

The J gene is TRBJ2-1, the V gene TRBV27; D is undetermined. This CDR3 is built from 15 residues. CDR1 and CDR2 (germline): MNHEY, SMNVEV (reference sequence). The V gene lost 6 bases and the J gene lost 0 bases, with 12 bases spanning the gap. Here the CDR3 DNA reads TGTGCCAGCAGACCTCCCGATAACTCCTACAATGAGCAGTTCTTC. Residues: CASRPPDNSYNEQFF.

The chain carries TRBV7-2 and TRBJ2-5; D uncertain. This CDR3 is built from 16 residues. Trimming took 6 bases from V and 7 from J, leaving 24 bases between them. Germline V gene sequence: CDR1 SGHTA, CDR2 FQGNSA. This chain's CDR3 is CASSPSGPWAKGTQYF. The CDR3 coding sequence is TGTGCCAGCAGTCCTTCGGGTCCTTGGGCGAAGGGGACCCAGTACTTC.

In this sample, this clone turned up once. The rearrangement links TRBV2 to TRBJ1-6; D is ambiguous. Germline V gene sequence: CDR1 SNHLY, CDR2 FYNNEI. The CDR3 totals 13 residues. V lost 8 bases and J lost 14, with 19 bases in between. In DNA form, the CDR3 reads TGTGCCAGCCGGAGCTACAGCGGTCAGGCCCTCCACTTT. It is translated as CASRSYSGQALHF. The full variable domain, in which reference TRBV2 and TRBJ1-6 provide the parts outside the CDR3, is EPEVTQTPSHQVTQMGQEVILRCVPISNHLYFYWYRQILGQKVEFLVSFYNNEISEKSEIFDDQFSVERPDGSNFTLKIRSTKLEDSAMYFCASRSYSGQALHFGNGTRLTVT.

The chain carries TRBV2 and TRBJ1-2; TRBD1 is a possible D gene (6 bases). CDR3 length: 12 amino acids. CDR1 SNHLY and CDR2 FYNNEI come from the germline V gene. Trimming cost V 9 bases and J 3 bases, with 11 bases left between them. The CDR3 loop is CASRTDYYGYTF. CDR3 bases: TGTGCCAGTCGGACAGACTACTATGGCTACACCTTC.

This clone occurred once. V is TRBV5-1 and J is TRBJ1-4; 7 nucleotides align to TRBD1. The V segment lost 6 bases and the J segment 4 bases; nucleotides outside the gene matches: 12. Germline V gene data show CDR1 as SGHRS and CDR2 as YFSETQ. This CDR3 has 16 amino acids. CDR3 sequence: CASTTPGTASNEKLFF. As DNA, the CDR3 is TGCGCCAGCACCACTCCAGGGACAGCGAGTAATGAAAAACTGTTTTTT.

The chain combines TRBV18 with TRBJ1-5; 9 bases agree with TRBD1. This CDR3 comprises 18 residues. CDR1 and CDR2 from the germline V gene are KGHSH and LQKENI. The ends lost 3 bases at V and 2 bases at J; junction bases unmatched: 11. CDR3 residues: CASSPPGQGGIGNQPQHF. The CDR3 nucleotides are TGTGCCAGCTCACCTCCGGGACAGGGTGGTATCGGCAATCAGCCCCAGCATTTT.

The CDR3 here is CATSRAGIQETQYF. For the CDR3, the DNA is TGTGCCACCAGCAGAGCGGGCATCCAAGAGACCCAGTACTTC. This chain links TRBV15 with TRBJ2-5, with D unresolved. The CDR3 loop spans 14 amino acids. Germline V gives CDR1 LNHNV, CDR2 YYDKDF (reference sequence). Trimming cost V 1 base and J 1 base, with 7 bases left between them. Together with reference TRBV15 and TRBJ2-5, the CDR3 gives the full variable domain: DAMVIQNPRYQVTQFGKPVTLSCSQTLNHNVMYWYQQKSSQAPKLLFHYYDKDFNNEADTPDNFQSRRPNTSFCFLDIRSPGLGDTAMYLCATSRAGIQETQYFGPGTRLLVL.

In the case of this clone: At the DNA level, this CDR3 is encoded by other sequences in the same sample as well. The chain combines TRBV9 with TRBJ2-3, with D possibly TRBD2 on 6 matching bases. The CDR3 spans 14 residues. From germline, CDR1 is SGDLS and CDR2 YYNGEE. Trimming took off 0 bases at V and 1 base at J, with 6 bases between the two ends. The CDR3 region has the DNA TGTGCCAGCAGCGTAGCTAGCGGCACAGATACGCAGTATTTT. Amino acids: CASSVASGTDTQYF.